This is a list of T cell receptor beta chains from one sample in a study of memory CD4+ T cells and cytomegalovirus serostatus. Here immunoSEQ multiplex PCR was the method, and the copy in TCRdb shows in-frame clones only, minus some. The sample has about 60,000 clones; around 80% are singletons. What was sequenced was memory CD4+ T cells from blood. The receptors originated from an adult in good health and CMV-seronegative. Some clones in this sample may be carry-over from other donors' samples. Each CDR3 is given with its conserved first and last residue. Each record gives: V gene, J gene, clone size, D gene, CDR3 protein, CDR3 DNA. The D gene is left open where the match is weak. Size is stated for part of the rows, as once, few or many counts, or as a class when the clone is expanded.

v_call: TRBV5-1; j_call: TRBJ1-2; clone_size: once; d_call: -; cdr3_aa: CASSLWGNYGYTF; cdr3_nt: TGTGCCAGCAGCTTGTGGGGGAACTATGGCTACACCTTC
v_call: TRBV4-2; j_call: TRBJ2-2; clone_size: -; d_call: -; cdr3_aa: CASSKALPGLTDTGELFF; cdr3_nt: TGTGCCAGCAGCAAAGCACTCCCGGGGCTAACTGACACCGGGGAGCTGTTTTTT
v_call: TRBV2; j_call: TRBJ2-7; clone_size: -; d_call: -; cdr3_aa: CASSDLEGSYEQYF; cdr3_nt: TGTGCCAGCAGTGATTTGGAGGGTTCCTACGAGCAGTACTTC
v_call: TRBV7-2; j_call: TRBJ2-7; clone_size: -; d_call: TRBD2; cdr3_aa: CASSLVGLAGGWEQYF; cdr3_nt: TGTGCCAGCAGCTTAGTGGGGCTAGCGGGAGGGTGGGAGCAGTACTTC
v_call: TRBV27; j_call: TRBJ1-2; clone_size: -; d_call: -; cdr3_aa: CASSVQTYGYTF; cdr3_nt: TGTGCCAGCAGTGTTCAGACCTATGGCTACACCTTC
v_call: TRBV10-3; j_call: TRBJ2-5; clone_size: -; d_call: -; cdr3_aa: CAISDGGQETQYF; cdr3_nt: TGTGCCATCAGTGACGGGGGACAAGAGACCCAGTACTTC
v_call: TRBV28; j_call: TRBJ2-7; clone_size: -; d_call: -; cdr3_aa: CASSPWTGTYEQYF; cdr3_nt: TGTGCCAGCAGTCCATGGACGGGAACCTACGAGCAGTACTTC
v_call: TRBV23-1; j_call: TRBJ1-6; clone_size: -; d_call: -; cdr3_aa: CASSLGAAPEYNSPLHF; cdr3_nt: TGCGCCAGCAGTCTAGGGGCGGCCCCGGAGTATAATTCACCCCTCCACTTT
v_call: TRBV19; j_call: TRBJ2-5; clone_size: -; d_call: -; cdr3_aa: CASSRTFQETQYF; cdr3_nt: TGTGCCAGTAGCCGGACATTCCAAGAGACCCAGTACTTC
v_call: TRBV7-2; j_call: TRBJ1-4; clone_size: -; d_call: -; cdr3_aa: CASSPQASSGEKLFF; cdr3_nt: TGTGCCAGCAGCCCCCAGGCCAGTTCGGGGGAAAAACTGTTTTTT
v_call: TRBV5-5; j_call: TRBJ1-6; clone_size: few; d_call: -; cdr3_aa: CASRGMYSPLHF; cdr3_nt: TGTGCCAGCAGAGGAATGTATTCACCCCTCCACTTT
v_call: TRBV4-1; j_call: TRBJ2-6; clone_size: few; d_call: -; cdr3_aa: CASSQGGVLGYPRRANVLTF; cdr3_nt: TGCGCCAGCAGCCAAGGGGGGGTTCTGGGGTATCCTCGGAGGGCCAACGTCCTGACTTTC
v_call: TRBV29-1; j_call: TRBJ1-5; clone_size: -; d_call: -; cdr3_aa: CSVKSTDQPQHF; cdr3_nt: TGCAGCGTTAAATCGACAGATCAGCCCCAGCATTTT
v_call: TRBV7-8; j_call: TRBJ2-7; clone_size: -; d_call: -; cdr3_aa: CASSLERGAYEQYF; cdr3_nt: TGTGCCAGCAGCTTAGAAAGGGGGGCCTACGAGCAGTACTTC
v_call: TRBV30; j_call: TRBJ2-7; clone_size: -; d_call: TRBD1; cdr3_aa: CAWSPGTDEQYF; cdr3_nt: TGTGCCTGGAGTCCAGGGACAGACGAGCAGTACTTC
v_call: TRBV4-1; j_call: TRBJ2-2; clone_size: -; d_call: -; cdr3_aa: CASSQEGFTGELFF; cdr3_nt: TGCGCCAGCAGCCAAGAAGGTTTCACCGGGGAGCTGTTTTTT
v_call: TRBV6-6; j_call: TRBJ1-2; clone_size: -; d_call: -; cdr3_aa: CASGTAYGYTF; cdr3_nt: TGTGCCAGCGGGACTGCCTATGGCTACACCTTC
v_call: TRBV5-6; j_call: TRBJ2-1; clone_size: -; d_call: TRBD1; cdr3_aa: CASSGTGSANEQFF; cdr3_nt: TGTGCCAGCAGCGGGACAGGGTCGGCCAATGAGCAGTTCTTC
v_call: TRBV28; j_call: TRBJ1-2; clone_size: -; d_call: TRBD1; cdr3_aa: CASSSGQGAGGYTF; cdr3_nt: TGTGCCAGCAGTTCGGGACAGGGGGCGGGTGGCTACACCTTC
v_call: TRBV7-2; j_call: TRBJ2-7; clone_size: -; d_call: -; cdr3_aa: CASSLGRGILSYEQYF; cdr3_nt: TGTGCCAGCAGCTTAGGGAGGGGGATTCTCTCCTACGAGCAGTACTTC
v_call: TRBV21-1; j_call: TRBJ2-7; clone_size: -; d_call: -; cdr3_aa: CASSKVAAAYEQYF; cdr3_nt: TGTGCCAGCAGCAAAGTAGCCGCAGCCTACGAGCAGTACTTC
v_call: TRBV11-2; j_call: TRBJ1-5; clone_size: -; d_call: TRBD1; cdr3_aa: CASSLRGSTQPQHF; cdr3_nt: TGTGCCAGCAGCCTCAGGGGGAGTACTCAGCCCCAGCATTTT
v_call: TRBV18; j_call: TRBJ2-1; clone_size: -; d_call: -; cdr3_aa: CASSPRQTSYNEQFF; cdr3_nt: TGTGCCAGCTCACCACGGCAGACGTCCTACAATGAGCAGTTCTTC
v_call: TRBV19; j_call: TRBJ1-4; clone_size: -; d_call: TRBD1; cdr3_aa: CASSIAGTEGEKLFF; cdr3_nt: TGTGCCAGTAGTATCGCCGGGACAGAGGGCGAAAAACTGTTTTTT
v_call: TRBV7-2; j_call: TRBJ2-5; clone_size: -; d_call: TRBD2; cdr3_aa: CASSLGPLIAGAKETQYF; cdr3_nt: TGTGCCAGCAGCTTAGGTCCCTTAATAGCGGGGGCCAAAGAGACCCAGTACTTC
v_call: TRBV5-1; j_call: TRBJ2-5; clone_size: -; d_call: -; cdr3_aa: CASSFGGNQETQYF; cdr3_nt: TGCGCCAGCAGCTTTGGAGGGAACCAAGAGACCCAGTACTTC
v_call: TRBV7-9; j_call: TRBJ1-1; clone_size: -; d_call: TRBD1; cdr3_aa: CASSSRTGVEAFF; cdr3_nt: TGTGCCAGCAGCTCCCGGACAGGCGTCGAAGCTTTCTTT
v_call: TRBV5-1; j_call: TRBJ2-5; clone_size: -; d_call: -; cdr3_aa: CASSLTKETQYF; cdr3_nt: TGCGCCAGCAGCTTGACGAAGGAGACCCAGTACTTC
v_call: TRBV7-9; j_call: TRBJ1-1; clone_size: -; d_call: -; cdr3_aa: CASKERGLGEAFF; cdr3_nt: TGTGCCAGCAAGGAAAGGGGATTAGGTGAAGCTTTCTTT
v_call: TRBV5-1; j_call: TRBJ1-2; clone_size: -; d_call: TRBD1; cdr3_aa: CASSQGDRAYGYTF; cdr3_nt: TGCGCCAGCAGCCAAGGGGACAGGGCCTATGGCTACACCTTC
v_call: TRBV5-4; j_call: TRBJ2-7; clone_size: -; d_call: TRBD2; cdr3_aa: CASSPGWVKGAGGTYEQYF; cdr3_nt: TGTGCCAGCAGCCCCGGATGGGTTAAGGGAGCGGGAGGCACCTACGAGCAGTACTTC
v_call: TRBV18; j_call: TRBJ2-3; clone_size: -; d_call: TRBD2; cdr3_aa: CASSRPGLAGGVADTQYF; cdr3_nt: TGTGCCAGCTCACGACCGGGACTAGCGGGGGGTGTAGCAGATACGCAGTATTTT
v_call: TRBV2; j_call: TRBJ1-1; clone_size: once; d_call: -; cdr3_aa: CASTMGGGGLQAEAFF; cdr3_nt: TGTGCCAGCACGATGGGCGGGGGCGGCCTTCAAGCTGAAGCTTTCTTT
v_call: TRBV11-2; j_call: TRBJ2-7; clone_size: -; d_call: TRBD2; cdr3_aa: CASRTSGASYEQYF; cdr3_nt: TGTGCCAGCAGGACTAGCGGGGCTTCCTACGAGCAGTACTTC
v_call: TRBV12-5; j_call: TRBJ1-1; clone_size: -; d_call: TRBD1; cdr3_aa: CASGLQGAGTEAFF; cdr3_nt: TGTGCTAGTGGCCTACAGGGGGCTGGCACTGAAGCTTTCTTT
v_call: TRBV4-3; j_call: TRBJ2-5; clone_size: -; d_call: -; cdr3_aa: CASSQDALTETQYF; cdr3_nt: TGCGCCAGCAGCCAAGACGCACTCACAGAGACCCAGTACTTC
v_call: TRBV5-6; j_call: TRBJ2-6; clone_size: -; d_call: -; cdr3_aa: CASSLGDFGSGANVLTF; cdr3_nt: TGTGCCAGCAGCTTGGGGGACTTCGGGTCTGGGGCCAACGTCCTGACTTTC
v_call: TRBV6-1; j_call: TRBJ1-1; clone_size: -; d_call: TRBD1; cdr3_aa: CASSAAYRGRSVTEAFF; cdr3_nt: TGTGCCAGCAGTGCCGCTTACAGGGGGCGTTCGGTCACTGAAGCTTTCTTT
v_call: TRBV5-1; j_call: TRBJ2-2; clone_size: few; d_call: TRBD2; cdr3_aa: CASSASGRALDTGELFF; cdr3_nt: TGCGCCAGCAGCGCTAGCGGGAGGGCCTTGGACACCGGGGAGCTGTTTTTT
v_call: TRBV28; j_call: TRBJ1-1; clone_size: -; d_call: -; cdr3_aa: CASSLAEVWGAGTSTEAFF; cdr3_nt: TGTGCCAGCAGTCTAGCCGAAGTTTGGGGAGCAGGGACGAGCACTGAAGCTTTCTTT
v_call: TRBV5-5; j_call: TRBJ2-5; clone_size: -; d_call: TRBD1; cdr3_aa: CASSLRQGIQETQYF; cdr3_nt: TGTGCCAGCAGCTTGAGACAGGGGATACAAGAGACCCAGTACTTC
v_call: TRBV7-2; j_call: TRBJ2-1; clone_size: -; d_call: -; cdr3_aa: CASSRPPANEQFF; cdr3_nt: TGTGCCAGCAGCCGCCCCCCAGCCAATGAGCAGTTCTTC
v_call: TRBV20-1; j_call: TRBJ2-5; clone_size: -; d_call: -; cdr3_aa: CSVLTQETQYF; cdr3_nt: TGCAGTGTACTCACGCAAGAGACCCAGTACTTC
v_call: TRBV29-1; j_call: TRBJ2-1; clone_size: few; d_call: TRBD2; cdr3_aa: CSVVPTSGEQFF; cdr3_nt: TGCAGCGTTGTCCCCACTAGCGGTGAGCAGTTCTTC
v_call: TRBV9; j_call: TRBJ2-5; clone_size: -; d_call: -; cdr3_aa: CASSVRYDGETQYF; cdr3_nt: TGTGCCAGCAGCGTAAGGTATGACGGAGAGACCCAGTACTTC
v_call: TRBV6-4; j_call: TRBJ1-5; clone_size: few; d_call: -; cdr3_aa: CASSDSGQGLNQPQHF; cdr3_nt: TGTGCCAGCAGTGACTCCGGGCAGGGCCTTAATCAGCCCCAGCATTTT
v_call: TRBV4-2; j_call: TRBJ2-7; clone_size: -; d_call: TRBD1; cdr3_aa: CASSQGGQGNYEQYF; cdr3_nt: TGTGCCAGCAGCCAGGGGGGACAGGGAAACTACGAGCAGTACTTC
v_call: TRBV15; j_call: TRBJ1-5; clone_size: -; d_call: -; cdr3_aa: CATSRGGSNQPQHF; cdr3_nt: TGTGCCACCAGCAGGGGTGGGAGCAATCAGCCCCAGCATTTT
v_call: TRBV5-4; j_call: TRBJ2-3; clone_size: -; d_call: TRBD2; cdr3_aa: CASSLRAGGITDTQYF; cdr3_nt: TGTGCCAGCAGCTTGAGAGCGGGGGGCATCACAGATACGCAGTATTTT
v_call: TRBV19; j_call: TRBJ2-2; clone_size: -; d_call: -; cdr3_aa: CASTNTGAGELFF; cdr3_nt: TGTGCCAGTACGAATACCGGAGCCGGGGAGCTGTTTTTT
v_call: TRBV5-1; j_call: TRBJ2-5; clone_size: -; d_call: TRBD1; cdr3_aa: CASSDPQGAGTQYF; cdr3_nt: TGCGCCAGCAGCGACCCACAGGGGGCGGGGACCCAGTACTTC
v_call: TRBV6-4; j_call: TRBJ1-3; clone_size: -; d_call: -; cdr3_aa: CALKPIPGFGNTIYF; cdr3_nt: TGTGCCCTCAAACCTATCCCAGGGTTTGGAAACACCATATATTTT
v_call: TRBV20-1; j_call: TRBJ2-4; clone_size: few; d_call: TRBD2; cdr3_aa: CSARVRDYQYF; cdr3_nt: TGCAGTGCTAGAGTGAGGGACTACCAGTACTTC